What follows is one T cell receptor (beta chain) and its context. The antigen remains undetermined. MiXCR, run by TCRdb on the RACE reads, gives a single entry per CDR3 protein. The sample lists roughly 380,000 distinct CDR3 sequences, 4.5% to 6% occurring once. This specimen belongs to a study of human T cells and chemical hapten exposure. Study as a whole: Chiefly women, the patients showed alopecia areata, totalis or universalis. Study-wide points: Significantly more large CDR3 similarity clusters arose among expanded TCRs than among controls.

The V and J ends lost 7 bases and 4 bases respectively, with 10 bases between them. CDR3 length: 12 residues. Germline V lookup: CDR1 SGHTA, CDR2 FQGNSA. Time point reported: pre-sensitization, week 0. The treatment was: therapeutic diphenylcyclopropenone sensitization with weekly scalp DPC. Total RNA extraction was carried out from unfractionated whole blood. V usage is TRBV7-2 and J usage is TRBJ1-2; the D is unclear. The input for sequencing was whole blood, taken in connection with sensitization to the hapten diphenylcyclopropenone (DPC). The clonotype comes from a woman aged 45-65 years with alopecia areata. Some clones in this sample may be carry-over from other donors' samples. In DNA, the CDR3 is TGTGCCAGCAATCGGGAGGCCTATGGCTACACCTTC. Translated: CASNREAYGYTF.